This T cell receptor beta chain was documented in a study of tumor and adjacent non-tumor tissue in lung cancer. This sample's RNA came from whole unsorted tissue. A modified ARM-PCR protocol with three rounds of nested PCR amplified TCRbeta. One entry per CDR3 protein results from TCRdb running MiXCR on the multiplex PCR reads. The sample carries about 200,000 distinct CDR3 sequences, roughly 70% recorded once. Notes on this clonotype: The CDR3 ends on some other residue instead of the conserved phenylalanine or tryptophan, so this is likely a read error.

Per the germline V gene, CDR1 is DFQATT and CDR2 is SNEGSKA (reference sequence). This CDR3 region has 14 residues. The clonotype comes from a man in his fifties or sixties with non-small cell lung cancer. Sequenced material: lung tumor tissue. The chain recombines TRBV20-1 with TRBJ2-5, with 9 bases identical to TRBD1. This CDR3 is CSTRDTGGGETQYS. Here the CDR3 DNA reads TGCAGTACTAGAGACACAGGGGGCGGGGAGACCCAGTACTCC.